This TCR beta chain was sequenced in a study of shared clonotypes between healthy human individuals. Study results and caveats: It was expected that sequencing depth would affect clonotype sharing among donors.

The CDR3 runs to 13 residues. Germline CDR1 is SGHRS and CDR2 is YFSETQ. V was clipped by 0 bases and J by 0 bases, with 3 bases between them. Clones were sequenced by immunoSEQ multiplex PCR, and TCRdb holds only the in-frame ones, with some missing. The sample includes over a million clones, around 98.5% of them seen just once. Concerning this clone: What it binds is not known. At the DNA level, this CDR3 is encoded by other sequences in the same sample as well.

The sequenced sample was naive CD4+ T cells sorted from blood. Subset specified: CD45RA+ positively selected. This receptor was taken from a man aged 30-40 years in good health. The gene calls are TRBV5-1 and TRBJ1-2; D ambiguous. In DNA form, the CDR3 reads TGCGCCAGCAGCTTGGAGCCTAACTATGGCTACACCTTC. Its protein product is CASSLEPNYGYTF. Based on the CDR3 plus reference TRBV5-1 and TRBJ1-2, the full variable domain is KAGVTQTPRYLIKTRGQQVTLSCSPISGHRSVSWYQQTPGQGLQFLFEYFSETQRNKGNFPGRFSGRQFSNSRSEMNVSTLELGDSALYLCASSLEPNYGYTFGSGTRLTVV.